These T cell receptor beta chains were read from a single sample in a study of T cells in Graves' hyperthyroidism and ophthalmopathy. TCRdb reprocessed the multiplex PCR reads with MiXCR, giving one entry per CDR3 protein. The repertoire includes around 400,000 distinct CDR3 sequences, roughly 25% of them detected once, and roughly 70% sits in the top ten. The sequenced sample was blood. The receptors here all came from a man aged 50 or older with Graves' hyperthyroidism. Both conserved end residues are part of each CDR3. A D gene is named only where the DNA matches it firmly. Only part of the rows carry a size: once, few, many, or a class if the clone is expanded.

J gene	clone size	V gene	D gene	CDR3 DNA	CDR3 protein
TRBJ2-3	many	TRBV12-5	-	TGTGCTAGTGCCCCCGGTAGCGGAGATACGCAGTATTTT	CASAPGSGDTQYF
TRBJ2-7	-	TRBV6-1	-	TGTGCCAGCAGCCCTACGGGACTGGGCTCCGAGCAGTACTTC	CASSPTGLGSEQYF
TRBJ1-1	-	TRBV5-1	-	TGCGCCAGCAGCTTGGATGGGGGGGGAATGAACACTGAAGCTTTCTTT	CASSLDGGGMNTEAFF
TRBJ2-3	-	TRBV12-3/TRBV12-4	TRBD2	TGTGCCAGCAGTTCTAGCGGGTCACTGGGTACGCAGTATTTT	CASSSSGSLGTQYF
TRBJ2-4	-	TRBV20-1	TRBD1	TGCAGTGCTGGAGAGGTCTCCGGTGACAGGGGAAACATTCAGTACTTC	CSAGEVSGDRGNIQYF
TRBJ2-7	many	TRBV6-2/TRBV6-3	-	TGTGCCATCCAAGAAGGGGGTAAGAACGAGCAGTACTTC	CAIQEGGKNEQYF
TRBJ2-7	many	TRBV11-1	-	TGTGCCAGCGGGACGGTCTCCTACGAGCAGTACTTC	CASGTVSYEQYF
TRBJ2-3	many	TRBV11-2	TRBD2	TGTGCCAGCAGCTCAGCCCCGGGACTAGCGGGATCGGGGCCGCAGTATTTT	CASSSAPGLAGSGPQYF
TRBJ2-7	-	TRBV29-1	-	TGCAGCGTTGACCGACAGGGCGCCCCGGGGGGGCAGTACTTC	CSVDRQGAPGGQYF
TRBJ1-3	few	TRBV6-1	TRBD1	TGTGCCAGCAGTGAAAGTCCGGACAGGGCTGGAAACACCATATATTTT	CASSESPDRAGNTIYF
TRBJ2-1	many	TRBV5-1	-	TGCGCCAGCAGCTTGGGGGACGTTGGGGATGAGCAGTTCTTC	CASSLGDVGDEQFF
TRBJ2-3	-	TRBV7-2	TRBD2	TGTGCCAGCAGCCTACCTCCTGGGACTAGCGCGCCAGATACGCAGTATTTT	CASSLPPGTSAPDTQYF
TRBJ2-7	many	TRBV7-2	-	TGTGCCAGCAGCTTAGGGGTGGGGAACTACGAGCAGTACTTC	CASSLGVGNYEQYF
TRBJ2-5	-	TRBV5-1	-	TGCGCCAGCAGGTTACAAGAGACCCAGTACTTC	CASRLQETQYF
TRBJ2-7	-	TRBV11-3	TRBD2	TGTGCCAGCAGAAGATCTAGCGGGAGGGGGAGCGAGCAGTACTTC	CASRRSSGRGSEQYF
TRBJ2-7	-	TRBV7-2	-	-	CASSFYICSASRDHEQYF
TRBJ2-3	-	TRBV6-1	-	TGTGCCAGCAGGCTGGGATCTAGCACAGATACGCAGTATTTT	CASRLGSSTDTQYF
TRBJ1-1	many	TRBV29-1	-	TGCAGCGTCACCCGGGAATTCGGTGAAGCTTTCTTT	CSVTREFGEAFF
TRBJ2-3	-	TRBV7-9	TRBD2	TGTGCCAGCAGCTTAGGGGTTACTAGCGGGGGCACAGATACGCAGTATTTT	CASSLGVTSGGTDTQYF
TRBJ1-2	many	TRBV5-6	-	TGTGCCAGCAGCTTGCCGACAGGTTTGGGGATAAACTATGGCTACACCTTC	CASSLPTGLGINYGYTF
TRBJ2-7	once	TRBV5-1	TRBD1	TGCGCCAGCAGCTTGGGAGGACAGGGTCTGGGCGAGCAGTACTTC	CASSLGGQGLGEQYF
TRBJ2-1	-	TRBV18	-	TGTGCCAGCTCACCGGGGGCTAGCCGTCACAATGAGCAGTTCTTC	CASSPGASRHNEQFF
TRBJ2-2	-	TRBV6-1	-	TGTGCCAGCAGTGAACATCAGGCCGGGGAGCTGTTTTTT	CASSEHQAGELFF
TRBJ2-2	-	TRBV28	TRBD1	TGTGCCAGCATCGGGACAGGGTTGGGCACCGGGGAGCTGTTTTTT	CASIGTGLGTGELFF
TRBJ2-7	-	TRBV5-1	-	TGCGCCAGCAGCTTGGCCAACGACTACGAGCAGTACTTC	CASSLANDYEQYF
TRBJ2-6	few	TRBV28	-	TGTGCCAGCAAGGCTTGGGGGCAGACTGGGGCCAACGTCCTGACTTTC	CASKAWGQTGANVLTF
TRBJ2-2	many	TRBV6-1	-	TGTGCCAGCAGCCAGAACACCGGGGAGCTGTTTTTT	CASSQNTGELFF
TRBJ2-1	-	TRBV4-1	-	TGCGCCAGCAGCCAAGATCCCACGGGAGTCTACAATGAGCAGTTCTTC	CASSQDPTGVYNEQFF
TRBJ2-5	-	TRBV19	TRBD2	TGTGCCAGTAGTGTTCTAGCGGCCTCCGAGACCCAGTACTTC	CASSVLAASETQYF
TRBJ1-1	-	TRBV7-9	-	TGTGCCAGCAGTGGGGTAATCGACAGACACACTGAAGCTTTCTTT	CASSGVIDRHTEAFF
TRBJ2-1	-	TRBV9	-	TGTGCCAGCAGCCTTACCCAGGGGTGGGTGGGTGAGCAGTTCTTC	CASSLTQGWVGEQFF
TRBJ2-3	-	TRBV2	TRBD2	TGTGCCAGCAGTGATATGGGAGGGGATACGCAGTATTTT	CASSDMGGDTQYF
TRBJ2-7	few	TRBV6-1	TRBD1	TGTGCCAGCAGTTCCATTCCCTCCGGACAGGGGGGGGCCTACGAGCAGTACTTC	CASSSIPSGQGGAYEQYF
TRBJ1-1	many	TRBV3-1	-	TGTGCCAGCAGCCAAGATCGAGGGGGCACTGAAGCTTTCTTT	CASSQDRGGTEAFF
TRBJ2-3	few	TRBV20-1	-	TGCAGTGCTACACGGGCCCCAGATACGCAGTATTTT	CSATRAPDTQYF
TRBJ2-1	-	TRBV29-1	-	TGCAGCGTTGTAGCACGGAGTGAGCAGTTCTTC	CSVVARSEQFF
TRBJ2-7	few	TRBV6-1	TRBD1	TGTGCCAGCAGTCCACCGGGACAGGGGAGGTACGAGCAGTACTTC	CASSPPGQGRYEQYF
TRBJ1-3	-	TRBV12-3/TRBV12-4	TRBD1	TGTGCCAGCAGGGCAGGGGGGCCTGGAAACACCATATATTTT	CASRAGGPGNTIYF
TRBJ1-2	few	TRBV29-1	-	TGCAGCGTTGCTCACGATATTGGCAACTATGGCTACACCTTC	CSVAHDIGNYGYTF
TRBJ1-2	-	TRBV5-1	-	TGCGCCAGCAGCTTGGAATGGGGGTCTGAGGTCTATGGCTACACCTTC	CASSLEWGSEVYGYTF
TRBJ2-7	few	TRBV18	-	TGTGCCAGCTCAGCCGCGGGCGGAGGGGACGGCGAGCAGTACTTC	CASSAAGGGDGEQYF
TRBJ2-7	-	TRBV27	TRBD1	TGTGCCAGGCCTCTTCAGCCGACAGGGGGTTGGGAGCAGTACTTC	CARPLQPTGGWEQYF
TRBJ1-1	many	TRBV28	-	TGTGCCAGCACCCCACATGTGACGGGGAACACTGAAGCTTTCTTT	CASTPHVTGNTEAFF
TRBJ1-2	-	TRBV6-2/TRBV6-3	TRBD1	TGTGCCAGCAGTGGCCCCGGGACAGGGCACCCACTATACTATGGCTACACCTTC	CASSGPGTGHPLYYGYTF
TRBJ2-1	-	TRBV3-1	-	TGTGCCAGCAGCTTCAGGACTACAGGGGTAAGGATCAATGAGCAGTTCTTC	CASSFRTTGVRINEQFF
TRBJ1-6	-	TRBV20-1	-	TGCAGTGCTAGAGCAACAACCTACGAGTATAATTCACCCCTCCACTTT	CSARATTYEYNSPLHF
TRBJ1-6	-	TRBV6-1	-	TGTGCCAGCAGTCGTGGCGGTTACTCCTATAATTCACCCCTCCACTTT	CASSRGGYSYNSPLHF
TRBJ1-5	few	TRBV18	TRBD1	TGTGCCAGCTCACTTTCATTAGGGGGCCTGGTTAGCAATCAGCCCCAGCATTTT	CASSLSLGGLVSNQPQHF
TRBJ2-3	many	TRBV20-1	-	TGCAGTGCTTTCGGAGGAACAGATACGCAGTATTTT	CSAFGGTDTQYF
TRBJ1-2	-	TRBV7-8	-	TGTGTCAGCAGCCCCGACAGAAACTATGGCTACACCTTC	CVSSPDRNYGYTF